This T cell receptor (beta chain) was captured by sequencing in a study of T cells after yellow fever vaccination. Study background: Fractions containing few cells were prepared with SMART-Seq v4 Ultra Low Input.

CDR1 and CDR2 from the germline V gene are LGHDT and YNNKEL (reference sequence). The V and J ends lost 0 bases and 4 bases, in that order; junction bases with no gene match: 3. The CDR3 spans 16 residues. Findings and limits, study-wide: Most primary-vaccination clones reappeared after the booster (approximately 95% CD4, about 88% CD8). Though it reached lower strength, the secondary response hit its peak faster, day 5 versus 15.

A single record per CDR3 protein comes from TCRdb applying MiXCR to the 5' RACE reads. The sample lists over 150,000 distinct CDR3 sequences; roughly 6.2% were seen once. This clonotype was counted many times. Its matching antigen is unknown. The TCR comes from a man between 18 and 29 years old who received the YFV17D yellow fever vaccine. The rearrangement links TRBV3-1 to TRBJ2-3; 11 bases align to TRBD2. Sample: CD4+ T cells sorted from PBMCs, taken on the day of the first yellow fever vaccination. CDR3: CASSQEGSGGADTQYF. The CDR3 coding sequence is TGTGCCAGCAGCCAAGAGGGTAGCGGGGGGGCAGATACGCAGTATTTT.